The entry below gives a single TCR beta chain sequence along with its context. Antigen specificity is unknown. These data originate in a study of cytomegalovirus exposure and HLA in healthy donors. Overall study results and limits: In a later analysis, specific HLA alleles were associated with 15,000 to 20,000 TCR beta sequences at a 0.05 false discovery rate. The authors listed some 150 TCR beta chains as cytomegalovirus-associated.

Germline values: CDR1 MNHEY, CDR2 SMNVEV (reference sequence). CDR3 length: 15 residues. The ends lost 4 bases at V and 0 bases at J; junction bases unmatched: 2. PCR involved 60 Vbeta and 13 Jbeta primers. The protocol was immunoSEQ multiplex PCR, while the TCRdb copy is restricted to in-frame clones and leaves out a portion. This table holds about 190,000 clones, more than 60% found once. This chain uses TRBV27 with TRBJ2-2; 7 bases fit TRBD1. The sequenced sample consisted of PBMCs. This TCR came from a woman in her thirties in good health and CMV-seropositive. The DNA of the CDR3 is TGTGCCAGCAGTTCCCAGGGGGCGAACACCGGGGAGCTGTTTTTT. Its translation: CASSSQGANTGELFF.